This entry describes one TCR beta chain. As yet, its antigen is unknown. The assay was carried out at the deep level. The data were produced by immunoSEQ multiplex PCR, yet TCRdb's version contains in-frame clones alone and is incomplete. The data hold some 2,000,000 clones, with approximately 96% observed a single time. The CDR3 covers 11 residues. Germline V lookup: CDR1 DFQATT, CDR2 SNEGSKA (reference sequence). V was clipped by 3 bases and J by 5 bases, with 8 bases between them. This record belongs to a study of shared clonotypes between healthy human individuals. Study-wide points: Naive subsets generally exceeded memory subsets in estimated richness. Unshared clonotypes carried lower generation probabilities than those common to all four donors.

This rearrangement joins TRBV20-1 to TRBJ2-7; tentatively, D is TRBD1 or TRBD2 (5 bases each). The TCR sequence derives from a young man in good health. Sequencing used naive CD4+ T cells sorted from blood. Specified subset: CD45RA+ positively selected. The CDR3 loop is CSASWGNEQYF. As DNA, the CDR3 is TGCAGTGCTAGTTGGGGGAACGAGCAGTACTTC.